Presented here are 8 T cell receptor beta chains from one specimen sequenced in a study of T cell changes during pregnancy in multiple sclerosis. Profiled with immunoSEQ multiplex PCR; TCRdb holds only in-frame clones, not every one. The table records over 90,000 clones, around nine tenths of them present only once. The sequenced sample was peripheral blood, obtained in the second trimester of pregnancy. These receptors originate from a female donor in good health, enrolled as a control in a pregnancy study.

This clone was seen a single time. CDR3 DNA sequence: TGTGCCAGCTCACCGACCGGGGGTTCGCTCGAGCAGTACTTC. This translates into CASSPTGGSLEQYF. The gene calls are TRBV18 and TRBJ2-7, with D possibly matching TRBD2 (6 bases). Germline assignment: CDR1 KGHSH and CDR2 LQKENI. V was pared by 3 bases and J by 6 bases, with 15 bases between. The CDR3 consists of 14 residues.

The chain uses TRBV11-2 and TRBJ2-7; 9 bases align to TRBD1. The CDR3 consists of 15 residues. V lost 5 bases to trimming and J lost 2 bases; unmatched junction nucleotides: 7. Germline CDR1 SGHAT, CDR2 FQNNGV. The CDR3 nucleotides are TGTGCCAGCAGCCCGGGGACAGGGCTTCCCTACGAGCAGTACTTC. It specifies CASSPGTGLPYEQYF.

This clone was counted a single time. The gene calls are TRBV4-3 and TRBJ2-2, with D possibly being TRBD1 (5 bases). Germline CDR1 and CDR2: LGHNA and YSLEER. V dropped 0 bases and J dropped 1 base, with 9 bases sitting between them. This CDR3 spans 16 amino acids. CDR3 amino acids: CASSQEGLGNTGELFF. The DNA of the CDR3 is TGCGCCAGCAGCCAAGAGGGGCTGGGGAACACCGGGGAGCTGTTTTTT.

The genes are TRBV6-6 and TRBJ1-1, with 7 nucleotides matching TRBD1. V dropped 0 bases and J dropped 11; count of bases not matched to a gene: 9. This CDR3 contains 14 residues. Germline V CDR1 and CDR2: MNHNY, SVGAGI (reference sequence). The CDR3 DNA reads TGTGCCAGCAGTTACTCACCGGGACAGTTGGAGGCTTTCTTT. This codes for CASSYSPGQLEAFF.

The CDR3 nucleotides read TGTGCCAGCAGCCCGGACAGGACGAACACTGAAGCTTTCTTT. As protein: CASSPDRTNTEAFF. The chain has TRBV5-6 and TRBJ1-1; 7 bases fit TRBD1. CDR3 length: 14 residues. Germline lookup yields CDR1 SGHDT and CDR2 YYEEEE. V shed 4 bases, J shed 1 base, and the junction held 4 bases outside the gene matches.

J is TRBJ2-1 and V is TRBV18; 9 bases agree with TRBD2. After removal of 6 bases from V and 9 bases from J, the junction contained 12 bases not matched to a gene. The CDR3 contains 15 residues. Germline-derived CDR1 and CDR2 are KGHSH and LQKENI. CDR3 residues: CASSPVAGVSVEQFF. The CDR3 region has the DNA TGTGCCAGCTCGCCAGTAGCGGGAGTGAGTGTTGAGCAGTTCTTC. The full variable domain, its missing parts supplied by reference TRBV18 and TRBJ2-1, is NAGVMQNPRHLVRRRGQEARLRCSPMKGHSHVYWYRQLPEEGLKFMVYLQKENIIDESGMPKERFSAEFPKEGPSILRIQQVVRGDSAAYFCASSPVAGVSVEQFFGPGTRLTVL.

The chain carries TRBV11-2 and TRBJ2-5, with D maybe TRBD2 (6 bases). Germline CDR1 and CDR2: SGHAT and FQNNGV. V dropped 4 bases and J dropped 5 bases, with 20 bases sitting between them. The CDR3 consists of 16 residues. The CDR3: CASSYRRDLGWETQYF. CDR3 nucleotides: TGTGCCAGCAGCTACAGGCGGGATCTCGGATGGGAGACCCAGTACTTC.

The V call is TRBV29-1, the J call TRBJ1-2; D unresolved. The germline V gene has CDR1 SQVTM and CDR2 ANQGSEA. The V end was cut by 5 bases, the J end by 3 bases, with 13 bases between. CDR3 length equals 13 residues. CDR3 in DNA: TGCAGCGTTCGTCCGGAGGCGGACTATGGCTACACCTTC. Encoded protein: CSVRPEADYGYTF.